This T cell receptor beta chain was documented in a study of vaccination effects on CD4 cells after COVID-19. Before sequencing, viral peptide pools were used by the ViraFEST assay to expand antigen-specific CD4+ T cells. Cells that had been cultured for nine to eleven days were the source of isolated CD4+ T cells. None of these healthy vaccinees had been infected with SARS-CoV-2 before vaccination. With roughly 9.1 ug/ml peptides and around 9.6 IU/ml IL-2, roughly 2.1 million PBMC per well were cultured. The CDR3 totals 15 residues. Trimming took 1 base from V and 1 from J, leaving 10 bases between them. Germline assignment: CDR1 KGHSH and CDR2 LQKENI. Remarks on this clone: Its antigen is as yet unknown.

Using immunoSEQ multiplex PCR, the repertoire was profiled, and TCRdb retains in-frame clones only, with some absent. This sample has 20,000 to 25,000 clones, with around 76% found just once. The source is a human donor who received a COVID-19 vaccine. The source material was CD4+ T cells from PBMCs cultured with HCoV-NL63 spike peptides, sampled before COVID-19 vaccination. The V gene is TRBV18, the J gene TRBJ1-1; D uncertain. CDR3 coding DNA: TGTGCCAGCTCACCACGTGGGATCCAGAACACTGAAGCTTTCTTT. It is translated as CASSPRGIQNTEAFF. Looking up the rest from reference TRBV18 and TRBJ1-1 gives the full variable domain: NAGVMQNPRHLVRRRGQEARLRCSPMKGHSHVYWYRQLPEEGLKFMVYLQKENIIDESGMPKERFSAEFPKEGPSILRIQQVVRGDSAAYFCASSPRGIQNTEAFFGQGTRLTVV.